These T cell receptor beta chains were read from a single sample in a study of beta chain features in type 1 diabetes. The assay was immunoSEQ multiplex PCR, and TCRdb's table has in-frame clones only and misses some. This sample has about 620,000 clones; 15% to 18% occur once, and the top ten carry approximately 0.099%. Source material: naive CD4+ T cells from blood. These receptors were collected from a man aged 18 to 35 in good health. Both conserved end residues are part of each CDR3. A D gene is named only where the DNA matches it firmly. Size values are once, few and many counts, or a class for expanded clones, and some rows have none.

d_gene: NA; abundance: NA; j_gene: TRBJ1-4; v_gene: TRBV28; CDR3aa: CASSIYRGDEKLFF; CDR3nt: TGTGCCAGCAGTATTTATCGGGGGGATGAAAAACTGTTTTTT
d_gene: NA; abundance: few; j_gene: TRBJ2-7; v_gene: TRBV6-6; CDR3aa: CASRGLGHATAYEQYF; CDR3nt: TGTGCCAGCAGGGGCTTGGGACACGCGACGGCCTACGAGCAGTACTTC
d_gene: NA; abundance: few; j_gene: TRBJ2-4; v_gene: TRBV11-2; CDR3aa: CASSPLGATNIQYF; CDR3nt: TGTGCCAGCAGCCCACTAGGGGCTACAAACATTCAGTACTTC
d_gene: NA; abundance: few; j_gene: TRBJ2-5; v_gene: TRBV6-5; CDR3aa: CASSWTRRETQYF; CDR3nt: TGTGCCAGCAGTTGGACGAGGAGAGAGACCCAGTACTTC
d_gene: NA; abundance: few; j_gene: TRBJ2-5; v_gene: TRBV5-6; CDR3aa: CASSFGLALRETQYF; CDR3nt: TGTGCCAGCAGCTTCGGTCTGGCCCTCCGAGAGACCCAGTACTTC
d_gene: TRBD1; abundance: NA; j_gene: TRBJ2-3; v_gene: TRBV6-1; CDR3aa: CASSTTGVTQYF; CDR3nt: TGTGCCAGCAGTACCACAGGGGTTACGCAGTATTTT
d_gene: NA; abundance: few; j_gene: TRBJ1-5; v_gene: TRBV6-7; CDR3aa: CASSYSTGKVQPQHF; CDR3nt: TGTGCCAGCAGTTACTCGACGGGGAAAGTACAGCCCCAGCATTTT
d_gene: TRBD1; abundance: few; j_gene: TRBJ1-1; v_gene: TRBV30; CDR3aa: CAWRGQGAGDTEAFF; CDR3nt: TGTGCCTGGAGGGGACAGGGGGCTGGCGACACTGAAGCTTTCTTT
d_gene: TRBD2; abundance: few; j_gene: TRBJ2-1; v_gene: TRBV18; CDR3aa: CASSLGLATDEQFF; CDR3nt: TGTGCCAGCTCACTGGGACTAGCGACTGATGAGCAGTTCTTC
d_gene: NA; abundance: few; j_gene: TRBJ1-6; v_gene: TRBV21-1; CDR3aa: CASSPPSRTGRSPLHF; CDR3nt: TGTGCCAGCAGCCCCCCCTCCCGGACGGGTAGGTCACCCCTCCACTTT
d_gene: NA; abundance: few; j_gene: TRBJ2-7; v_gene: TRBV10-3; CDR3aa: CAISPAPDSYYEQYF; CDR3nt: TGTGCCATCAGCCCGGCCCCGGACAGTTACTACGAGCAGTACTTC